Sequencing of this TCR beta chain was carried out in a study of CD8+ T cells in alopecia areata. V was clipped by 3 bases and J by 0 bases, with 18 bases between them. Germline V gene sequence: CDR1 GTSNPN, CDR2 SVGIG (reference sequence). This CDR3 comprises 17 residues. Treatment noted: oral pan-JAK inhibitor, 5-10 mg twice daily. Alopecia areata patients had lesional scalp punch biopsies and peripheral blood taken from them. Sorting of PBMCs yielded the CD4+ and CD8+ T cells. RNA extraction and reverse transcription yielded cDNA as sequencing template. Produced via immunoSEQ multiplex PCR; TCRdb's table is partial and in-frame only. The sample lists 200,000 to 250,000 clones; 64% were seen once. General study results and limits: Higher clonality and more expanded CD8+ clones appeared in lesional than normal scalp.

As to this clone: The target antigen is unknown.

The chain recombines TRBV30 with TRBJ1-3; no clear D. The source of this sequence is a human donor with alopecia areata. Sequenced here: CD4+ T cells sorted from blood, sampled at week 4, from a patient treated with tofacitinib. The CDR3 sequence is CAWRPGIGILSGNTIYF. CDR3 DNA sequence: TGTGCCTGGAGGCCTGGGATAGGAATACTCTCTGGAAACACCATATATTTT.